The T cell receptor (beta chain) under discussion was sequenced for a study of synovial regulatory T cells in juvenile arthritis. Broader study findings: Compared with other blood Treg cells, inflammation-associated Treg cells had reduced TCR diversity.

The length of the CDR3 is 14 residues. DNA is not recorded here. Germline-derived CDR1 and CDR2 are LGHNA and YSLEER. As to this clone: Its target is not known.

Generated by immunoSEQ multiplex PCR, the TCRdb table keeps only in-frame clones and is missing some. The sample's table shows roughly 9,600 clones. The V gene is TRBV4-3, the J gene TRBJ2-6; TCRdb indicates TRBD2, and absent DNA this call remains unverified. The TCR sequence derives from a donor aged 2-35 years with juvenile idiopathic arthritis. Sequencing was carried out using Treg cells from blood. This sample's subset: HLA-DR+ inflammation-associated blood Treg cells. This CDR3 reads CASSQFAGLNVLTF.